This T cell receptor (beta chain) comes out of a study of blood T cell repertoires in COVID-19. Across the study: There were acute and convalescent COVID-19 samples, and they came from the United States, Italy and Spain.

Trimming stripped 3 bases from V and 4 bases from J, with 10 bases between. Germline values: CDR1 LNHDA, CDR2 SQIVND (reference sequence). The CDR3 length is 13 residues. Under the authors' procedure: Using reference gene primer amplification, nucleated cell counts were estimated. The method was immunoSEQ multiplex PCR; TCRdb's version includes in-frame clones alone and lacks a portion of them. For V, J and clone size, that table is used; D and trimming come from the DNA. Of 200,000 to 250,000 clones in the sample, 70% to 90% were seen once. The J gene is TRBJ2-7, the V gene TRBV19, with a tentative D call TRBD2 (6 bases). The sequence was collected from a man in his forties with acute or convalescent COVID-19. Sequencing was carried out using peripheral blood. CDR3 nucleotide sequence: TGTGCCAGTAGTATGGAGGGATTATACGAGCAGTACTTC. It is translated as CASSMEGLYEQYF.